This T cell receptor beta chain is drawn from a study of shared clonotypes between healthy human individuals. Study conclusions and caveats: Larger richness was generally estimated for naive than memory subsets.

CD45RO-negative cells were positively selected for CCR7, leaving out terminally differentiated effector memory CD45RA+ cells. All donors were Caucasian adults living in Nashville, Tennessee. CDR1 is MNHEY, CDR2 SMNVEV, per germline (reference sequence). This CDR3 has 16 residues. Trimming at V came to 5 bases and at J to 3 bases, leaving 11 bases not matched to a gene. A remark on this clone: Its antigen remains unknown.

Some clones are missing from TCRdb's copy, which holds only in-frame ones; the method was immunoSEQ multiplex PCR. The table lists millions of clones, approximately 94% of them singletons. V is TRBV27 and J is TRBJ2-7, with TRBD1 identical over 9 bases. Sequenced: naive CD8+ T cells sorted from blood. This receptor was taken from a man aged 18 to 30 in good health. Here the CDR3 DNA reads TGTGCCAGCAGTCCAAACATTGGGGACAGGGTCTACGAGCAGTACTTC. Translated, it gives CASSPNIGDRVYEQYF.